These 2 T cell receptor beta chains were sequenced from one sample in a study of graft-versus-host responses after intestinal transplantation. The antigens of these receptors remain unknown. Libraries were prepared by immunoSEQ multiplex PCR; TCRdb keeps only in-frame clonotypes and omits some of them. The sample holds over 70,000 clones, about 94% seen once. The sequencing used unstimulated CD8+ T cells sorted from spleen or lymph node cells, collected before intestinal transplant. Every receptor here comes from a human donor who received an intestinal transplant.

The rearrangement links TRBV9 to TRBJ2-1, with a weak D call TRBD1 (6 bases). The germline V gene encodes CDR1 SGDLS and CDR2 YYNGEE. CDR3 size: 15 residues. The germline V and J ends were trimmed by 0 bases and 3 bases, with 10 bases remaining between them. The CDR3, as DNA: TGTGCCAGCAGCGTAGCCCAGGGACACTACAATGAGCAGTTCTTC. Its protein product is CASSVAQGHYNEQFF. Complete variable domain (other parts from reference TRBV9 and TRBJ2-1): DSGVTQTPKHLITATGQRVTLRCSPRSGDLSVYWYQQSLDQGLQFLIQYYNGEERAKGNILERFSAQQFPDLHSELNLSSLELGDSALYFCASSVAQGHYNEQFFGPGTRLTVL.

The V and J genes are TRBV7-9 and TRBJ2-7, with D perhaps TRBD1 (6 bases). Deletions cut 5 bases from V and 7 bases from J, with 12 bases between. Germline assignment: CDR1 SEHNR and CDR2 FQNEAQ (reference sequence). This CDR3 is 12 amino acids long. CDR3 DNA sequence: TGTGCCAGCAGCCCCGGGACAACTGAGCAGTACTTC. It specifies CASSPGTTEQYF.